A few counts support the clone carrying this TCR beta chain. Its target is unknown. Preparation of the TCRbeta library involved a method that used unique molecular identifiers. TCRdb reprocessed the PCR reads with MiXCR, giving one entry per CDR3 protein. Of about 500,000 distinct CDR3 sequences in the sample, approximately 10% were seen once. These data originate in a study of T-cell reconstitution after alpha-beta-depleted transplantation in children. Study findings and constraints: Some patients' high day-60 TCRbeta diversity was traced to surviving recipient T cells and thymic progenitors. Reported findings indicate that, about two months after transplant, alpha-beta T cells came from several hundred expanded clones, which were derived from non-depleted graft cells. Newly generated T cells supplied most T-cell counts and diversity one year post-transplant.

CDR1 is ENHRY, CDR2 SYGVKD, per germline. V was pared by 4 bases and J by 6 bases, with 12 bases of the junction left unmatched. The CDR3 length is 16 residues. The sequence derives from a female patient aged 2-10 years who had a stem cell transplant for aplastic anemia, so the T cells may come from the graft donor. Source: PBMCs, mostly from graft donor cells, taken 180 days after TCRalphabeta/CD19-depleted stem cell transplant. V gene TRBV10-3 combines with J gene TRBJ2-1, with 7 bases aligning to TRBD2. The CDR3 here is CAISGVGSGTTNEQFF. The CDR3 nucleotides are TGTGCCATCAGTGGGGTCGGCAGCGGGACCACCAATGAGCAGTTCTTC.